The clone carrying this TCR beta chain showed up just once. This record belongs to a study of cytomegalovirus exposure and HLA in healthy donors. The PCR contained 60 Vbeta and 13 Jbeta primers. Method: immunoSEQ multiplex PCR; TCRdb's copy keeps in-frame clones and lacks some. In the table there are about 80,000 clones, around three quarters of which are singletons. The CDR3 loop spans 13 amino acids. Per the germline V gene, CDR1 is KGHSH and CDR2 is LQKENI. The V gene lost 3 bases and the J gene lost 3 bases, with 6 bases spanning the gap. The chain has TRBV18 and TRBJ2-4; TRBD2 is a possible D gene (6 bases). The source of this sequence is a man aged 30 to 45 in good health and CMV-seronegative. The specimen sequenced was PBMCs. The CDR3 DNA reads as TGTGCCAGCTCACCGGGGGGCAAAAACATTCAGTACTTC. This codes for CASSPGGKNIQYF.